The subject of this entry is one T cell receptor (beta chain). The sample originates from a study of cytotoxic CD8 clonotypes in ibrutinib-treated CLL. Study information: Partial response was seen in approximately 25 patients and complete response in 2; after median around 72 months, roughly 14 stayed remitted, some twelve progressed.

This CDR3 region has 14 residues. Germline CDR1 reads SEHNR; CDR2 reads FQNEAQ (reference sequence). Trimming left V 8 bases short and J 2 bases short, with 15 bases between. Produced via immunoSEQ multiplex PCR; TCRdb's table is partial and in-frame only. The sample has more than 15,000 clones, about 70% seen once. The starting material was PBMCs, obtained after 12 months of ibrutinib treatment. The clonotype comes from a human donor with chronic lymphocytic leukemia. The chain is built from TRBV7-9 and TRBJ1-1; a weak D match, TRBD1 (5 bases). The CDR3 protein is CASPSAGINTEAFF. In DNA form, the CDR3 reads TGTGCCAGCCCTTCGGCAGGGATAAACACTGAAGCTTTCTTT. Looking up the rest from reference TRBV7-9 and TRBJ1-1 gives the full variable domain: DTGVSQNPRHKITKRGQNVTFRCDPISEHNRLYWYRQTLGQGPEFLTYFQNEAQLEKSRLLSDRFSAERPKGSFSTLEIQRTEQGDSAMYLCASPSAGINTEAFFGQGTRLTVV.